These 8 T cell receptor beta chains originate from one sample sequenced in a study of shared clonotypes between healthy human individuals. Repertoires were generated with immunoSEQ multiplex PCR, while TCRdb's copy carries only in-frame clones and drops some. The data contain 2 million to 2.5 million clones, approximately 94% of them singletons. CD45RO-negative cells were positively selected for CCR7, leaving out terminally differentiated effector memory CD45RA+ cells. The sample was naive CD8+ T cells from PBMCs. The receptors derive from a man younger than 30 in good health. Some clones in this sample may be carry-over from other donors' samples.

This clone was detected once. The same CDR3 arises from other DNA sequences in this sample as well. This chain connects TRBV4-3 to TRBJ2-5, with 8 bases that match TRBD1. Germline CDR1 LGHNA, CDR2 YSLEER. Trimming at V came to 3 bases and at J to 5 bases, leaving 8 bases not matched to a gene. The CDR3 spans 15 residues. In DNA, the CDR3 is TGCGCCAGCAGCCAGGGGACAGGAGGAGGGGAGACCCAGTACTTC. Amino acids: CASSQGTGGGETQYF.

V and J are TRBV7-4 and TRBJ2-1; perhaps TRBD2 as D (6 bases). Deletions cut 1 base from V and 6 bases from J, with 16 bases between. CDR1 and CDR2 from the germline V gene are SGHVT and SQSDAQ. The CDR3 extends over 16 amino acids. This CDR3 is CASSLGFLASANEQFF. The DNA of the CDR3 is TGTGCCAGCAGCTTAGGGTTCCTAGCGAGCGCCAATGAGCAGTTCTTC.

V usage is TRBV29-1 and J usage is TRBJ2-7; 10 nucleotides line up with TRBD2. The CDR3 is 15 residues long. From germline, CDR1 is SQVTM and CDR2 ANQGSEA. With 2 bases clipped from V and 4 bases from J, the junction kept 8 bases outside the gene matches. The CDR3 DNA follows: TGCAGCGTTGAACTAGCGGGAGCCCCTCCATACGAGCAGTACTTC. It codes for CSVELAGAPPYEQYF.

The chain employs TRBV6-1 and TRBJ2-7; 10 nucleotides match TRBD1. Germline CDR1 is MNHNS and CDR2 is SASEGT. J gave up 3 bases and V 6 bases, and 5 bases lay outside the gene matches. The CDR3 length is 14 residues. The CDR3 DNA sequence: TGTGCCAGCAGCCTGGACAGGGGGTTCTACGAGCAGTACTTC. Amino acids: CASSLDRGFYEQYF.

The chain is built from TRBV7-2 and TRBJ2-2; D gene unclear. CDR1 and CDR2 from the germline V gene are SGHTA and FQGNSA. CDR3 length: 11 residues. V was cut by 11 bases and J by 4 bases, with 8 bases left in between. The CDR3 loop reads CAVLVTGELFF. The CDR3 DNA reads TGTGCCGTTCTGGTCACCGGGGAGCTGTTTTTT.

This sequence joins TRBV12-5 and TRBJ2-7; 14 positions agree with TRBD2. The CDR3 is made up of 19 amino acids. Germline V gives CDR1 LGHNT, CDR2 FRNRAP. The junction had 9 bases not matched to a gene; V was cut back by 2 bases and J by 0 bases. The chain's CDR3 is CASGLRTTSGRAPSYEQYF. CDR3 DNA: TGTGCTAGTGGTTTGAGAACGACTAGCGGGAGGGCACCCTCCTACGAGCAGTACTTC.

This chain joins TRBV5-1 and TRBJ2-1, with D possibly being TRBD2 (5 bases). Germline CDR1 is SGHRS and CDR2 is YFSETQ. CDR3 length equals 11 residues. Trimming removed 5 bases at V and 8 bases at J, with 8 bases between. The CDR3 nucleotides read TGCGCCAGCAGGAATAGCGATGAGCAGTTCTTC. Translated: CASRNSDEQFF. Full variable domain (missing parts from reference TRBV5-1 and TRBJ2-1): KAGVTQTPRYLIKTRGQQVTLSCSPISGHRSVSWYQQTPGQGLQFLFEYFSETQRNKGNFPGRFSGRQFSNSRSEMNVSTLELGDSALYLCASRNSDEQFFGPGTRLTVL.

The rearrangement joins TRBV27 to TRBJ2-1, with D tentatively TRBD1 or TRBD2 (6 bases each). There are 14 residues in the CDR3. Germline values: CDR1 MNHEY, CDR2 SMNVEV (reference sequence). V was trimmed by 7 bases and J by 7 bases, leaving 17 bases between them. CDR3 DNA sequence: TGTGCCAGCATCGGAGGGGGTGTACGGAATGAGCAGTTCTTC. Translation: CASIGGGVRNEQFF.